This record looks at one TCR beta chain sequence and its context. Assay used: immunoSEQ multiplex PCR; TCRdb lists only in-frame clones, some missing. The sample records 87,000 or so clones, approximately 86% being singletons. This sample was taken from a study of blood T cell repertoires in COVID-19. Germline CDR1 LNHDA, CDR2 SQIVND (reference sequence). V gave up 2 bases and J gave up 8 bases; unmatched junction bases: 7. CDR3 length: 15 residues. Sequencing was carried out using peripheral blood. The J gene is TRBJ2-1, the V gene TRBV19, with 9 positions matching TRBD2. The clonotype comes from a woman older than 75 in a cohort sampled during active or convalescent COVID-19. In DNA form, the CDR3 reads TGTGCCAGTAGTATAAGGGCGGGAGGGGGCGATGAGCAGTTCTTC. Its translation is CASSIRAGGGDEQFF.